These 27 T cell receptor beta chains share one sample of origin, sequenced in a study of CD4 T cells in relation to SARS-CoV-2 and coronaviruses. These receptors have no known antigen. Only in-frame clones appear in the TCRdb table, and some are missing; sequencing was by immunoSEQ multiplex PCR. The sample lists approximately 40,000 clones; 77% were seen once. Sequencing input: memory CD4+ T cells from PBMCs, cultured in vitro. These TCRs come from an adult with COVID-19.

The rearrangement links TRBV18 to TRBJ2-6, with a possible D match to TRBD2 (6 bases). The V and J ends lost 2 bases and 4 bases respectively, with 30 bases between them. CDR1 and CDR2 from the germline V gene are KGHSH and LQKENI. This CDR3 is 22 amino acids long. Written as DNA, the CDR3 is TGTGCCAGCTCACCATCATCCGGACCGGTTGCGGGGTGGCGGCCCGGGGCCAACGTCCTGACTTTC. This encodes CASSPSSGPVAGWRPGANVLTF.

The V gene is TRBV12-5, the J gene TRBJ1-1, with a possible D match to TRBD1 (6 bases). Germline loops: CDR1 LGHNT, CDR2 FRNRAP. Trimming left V 1 base short and J 4 bases short, with 28 bases between. The CDR3 covers 20 residues. The CDR3 bases are TGTGCTAGTGGTTTGGGAGTTGGAGGGGAAGGGGGTATGATTCCCACTGAAGCTTTCTTT. Amino acid sequence: CASGLGVGGEGGMIPTEAFF.

The rearrangement links TRBV7-9 to TRBJ2-2, with D possibly TRBD2 on 6 matching bases. CDR3 size: 16 residues. V was trimmed by 0 bases and J by 2 bases, leaving 10 bases between them. The germline gives CDR1 SEHNR, CDR2 FQNEAQ (reference sequence). The CDR3 bases are TGTGCCAGCAGCTTAGCCAGCGGGTATAACACCGGGGAGCTGTTTTTT. This sequence encodes CASSLASGYNTGELFF.

The V call is TRBV28, the J call TRBJ2-1; no reliable D call. V was clipped by 6 bases and J by 7 bases, with 16 bases between them. The CDR3 runs to 14 residues. The V gene's germline CDR1 is MDHEN and CDR2 SYDVKM. The CDR3 here is CASRSSRPENEQFF. In DNA, the CDR3 is TGTGCCAGCAGATCTTCGAGGCCGGAGAATGAGCAGTTCTTC. Full variable domain (remainder filled in from reference TRBV28 and TRBJ2-1): DVKVTQSSRYLVKRTGEKVFLECVQDMDHENMFWYRQDPGLGLRLIYFSYDVKMKEKGDIPEGYSVSREKKERFSLILESASTNQTSMYLCASRSSRPENEQFFGPGTRLTVL.

For the CDR3, the DNA is TGTGCCAGCAGTTTTTCCCGGGCAGGGGGCCAGCCCCAGCATTTT. It translates to CASSFSRAGGQPQHF. This chain joins TRBV28 and TRBJ1-5; 8 bases align to TRBD1. Germline V lookup: CDR1 MDHEN, CDR2 SYDVKM. The CDR3 contains 15 residues. V was pared by 3 bases and J by 7 bases, with 8 bases of the junction left unmatched.

Details on this clone: The junction shows a germline mismatch at one end, possibly a read error. The CDR3 coding sequence is TGTGCCTGGAGTGTGTACGGGACTTGGGACTTC. This codes for CAWSVYGTWDF. The chain is built from TRBV30 and TRBJ2-7; TRBD2 might be the D (6 bases). Looked up from germline, CDR1 is GTSNPN and CDR2 is SVGIG (reference sequence). CDR3 length: 11 residues.

The chain couples TRBV4-1 to TRBJ2-2, with 12 bases identical to TRBD2. With V trimmed by 0 bases and J by 5 bases, 10 bases remained unmatched. The CDR3 loop spans 19 amino acids. In germline, CDR1 is MGHRA, CDR2 YSYEKL. In DNA form, the CDR3 reads TGCGCCAGCAGCCAAGAATACCTAGCGGGAGGGCGGTTGACCGGGGAGCTGTTTTTT. Translation gives CASSQEYLAGGRLTGELFF.

The chain uses TRBV5-1 and TRBJ1-2; D is ambiguous. The CDR3 runs to 13 residues. In germline, CDR1 is SGHRS, CDR2 YFSETQ. V was shortened by 7 bases and J by 5 bases, with 15 bases between the two germline ends. The CDR3 DNA is TGCGCCAGCCGTAGTGAGCGTATTTATGGCTACACCTTC. Translating it yields CASRSERIYGYTF.

The V call is TRBV19, the J call TRBJ2-5, with 8 positions matching TRBD1. Germline CDR1 and CDR2: LNHDA and SQIVND (reference sequence). The CDR3 is 13 residues long. The trim removed 3 bases at V and 3 bases at J, leaving 0 bases unmatched. This CDR3 is CASSMDREETQYF. CDR3 coding DNA: TGTGCCAGTAGTATGGACAGGGAAGAGACCCAGTACTTC.

The chain is built from TRBV24-1 and TRBJ2-1; unclear D gene. The V end was cut by 4 bases, the J end by 7 bases, with 19 bases between. The germline gives CDR1 KGHDR, CDR2 SFDVKD. CDR3 length equals 16 residues. CDR3 residues: CATSDISNGLDNEQFF. The CDR3 nucleotides read TGTGCCACCAGTGACATTTCCAACGGCCTGGATAATGAGCAGTTCTTC.

The V call is TRBV6-5, the J call TRBJ2-7, with TRBD1 matching 12 bases. Per germline, CDR1 MNHEY and CDR2 SVGAGI. The ends lost 10 bases at V and 3 bases at J; junction bases unmatched: 4. CDR3 size: 13 residues. The CDR3 nucleotides read TGTGCCACCGGGACAGGGGGCTACTACGAGCAGTACTTC. It yields the protein CATGTGGYYEQYF.

The chain has TRBV6-1 and TRBJ2-1, with D perhaps TRBD1 or TRBD2 (5 bases each). Trimming took 2 bases from V and 3 from J, leaving 14 bases between them. Per the germline V gene, CDR1 is MNHNS and CDR2 is SASEGT. The CDR3 is made up of 16 amino acids. The CDR3: CASSELRGTLYNEQFF. The DNA for the CDR3 is TGTGCCAGCAGTGAATTGAGGGGTACCCTCTACAATGAGCAGTTCTTC.

This chain connects TRBV9 to TRBJ2-5; TRBD1 matches at 9 bases. The CDR3 is 15 residues long. The trim removed 0 bases at V and 0 bases at J, leaving 0 bases unmatched. The germline V gene encodes CDR1 SGDLS and CDR2 YYNGEE. The CDR3: CASSVGTGDQETQYF. CDR3 sequence (DNA): TGTGCCAGCAGCGTAGGGACAGGGGACCAAGAGACCCAGTACTTC.

The J gene is TRBJ2-7, the V gene TRBV4-1; 9 bases are shared with TRBD1. CDR1 is MGHRA, CDR2 YSYEKL, per germline. The V gene end was trimmed by 4 bases and the J gene end by 3 bases; junction bases not matched to a gene: 7. The CDR3 is made up of 15 amino acids. The CDR3 coding sequence is TGCGCCAGCAGCCGATTGGACAGGGGCTACTACGAGCAGTACTTC. Encoded protein: CASSRLDRGYYEQYF.

The gene calls are TRBV18 and TRBJ2-7; D is unresolved. Trimming shortened V by 5 bases and J by 3 bases, and 5 bases separated the two germline ends. CDR1 is KGHSH and CDR2 is LQKENI in the germline V gene. The CDR3 spans 11 residues. The CDR3 coding sequence is TGTGCCAGCTCAAGAAACTACGAGCAGTACTTC. It translates to CASSRNYEQYF. Based on the CDR3 plus reference TRBV18 and TRBJ2-7, the full variable domain is NAGVMQNPRHLVRRRGQEARLRCSPMKGHSHVYWYRQLPEEGLKFMVYLQKENIIDESGMPKERFSAEFPKEGPSILRIQQVVRGDSAAYFCASSRNYEQYFGPGTRLTVT.

This clone has more than one count but fewer than ten. The chain recombines TRBV10-1 with TRBJ2-1; no clear D. The CDR3 totals 14 residues. V gave up 0 bases and J gave up 11 bases, with 14 bases separating them. CDR1 WNHNN and CDR2 SYGVQD come from the germline V gene (reference sequence). The DNA of the CDR3 is TGCGCCAGCAGTGAGTCCGATTCCCAATCCAAGCAGTTCTTC. This translates into CASSESDSQSKQFF.

The chain links TRBV6-5 to TRBJ2-1; 10 bases fit TRBD2. Germline V gene data show CDR1 as MNHEY and CDR2 as SVGAGI. The CDR3 covers 14 residues. Losses at the gene ends were 4 bases for V and 5 bases for J; bases not matched to a gene: 2. CDR3 loop: CASSFGLADNEQFF. The CDR3 region has the DNA TGTGCCAGCAGTTTTGGACTAGCGGACAATGAGCAGTTCTTC.

With respect to this clone: At one boundary the junction diverges from the germline segment, which might be a read error. The V call is TRBV5-6, the J call TRBJ2-7; 7 bases line up with TRBD2. The CDR3 runs to 15 residues. Germline V CDR1 and CDR2: SGHDT, YYEEEE. Written as DNA, the CDR3 is TGTGCCAGCAGTCCCCAGGGAGGGTTCTCCTCCGAGCAGTACTTC. It translates to CASSPQGGFSSEQYF.

The chain couples TRBV11-2 to TRBJ2-1; D uncertain. V dropped 5 bases and J dropped 7 bases, with 15 bases sitting between them. Germline V gene sequence: CDR1 SGHAT, CDR2 FQNNGV. The CDR3 extends over 14 amino acids. Here the CDR3 DNA reads TGTGCCAGCAGCCTGGCACTGATTGGAAATGAGCAGTTCTTC. Translated, it gives CASSLALIGNEQFF.

The chain links TRBV5-6 to TRBJ2-1, with D possibly being TRBD2 (5 bases). This CDR3 has 15 residues. Looked up from germline, CDR1 is SGHDT and CDR2 is YYEEEE. V was cut by 0 bases and J by 12 bases, with 19 bases left in between. The CDR3 protein is CASSLAERLTKGQFF. CDR3 nucleotides: TGTGCCAGCAGCTTGGCCGAGCGGTTGACAAAGGGGCAGTTCTTC. The full variable domain, with the rest looked up from reference TRBV5-6 and TRBJ2-1, is DAGVTQSPTHLIKTRGQQVTLRCSPKSGHDTVSWYQQALGQGPQFIFQYYEEEERQRGNFPDRFSGHQFPNYSSELNVNALLLGDSALYLCASSLAERLTKGQFFGPGTRLTVL.

The chain links TRBV28 to TRBJ1-3; 12 positions match TRBD1. The CDR3 is made up of 14 amino acids. J gave up 9 bases and V 7 bases, and 7 bases lay outside the gene matches. Per germline, CDR1 MDHEN and CDR2 SYDVKM. CDR3 loop: CASKPGQGASTIYF. CDR3 sequence (DNA): TGTGCCAGCAAGCCGGGACAGGGGGCGAGCACCATATATTTT. Combining the CDR3 with reference TRBV28 and TRBJ1-3 gives the whole variable domain DVKVTQSSRYLVKRTGEKVFLECVQDMDHENMFWYRQDPGLGLRLIYFSYDVKMKEKGDIPEGYSVSREKKERFSLILESASTNQTSMYLCASKPGQGASTIYFGEGSWLTVV.

The chain combines TRBV10-3 with TRBJ2-5, with 7 bases lining up with TRBD1. Trimming removed 6 bases from V and 2 bases from J; junction bases left unmatched: 6. Germline CDR1 ENHRY, CDR2 SYGVKD. This CDR3 is 14 amino acids long. CDR3 in amino acids: CAISRDSSQETQYF. CDR3 coding DNA: TGTGCCATCAGCCGGGACAGCTCACAAGAGACCCAGTACTTC.

J is TRBJ1-1 and V is TRBV5-1; no reliable D call. CDR1 and CDR2 (germline): SGHRS, YFSETQ. The length of the CDR3 is 14 residues. V gave up 5 bases and J gave up 1 base, with 12 bases separating them. The CDR3 DNA follows: TGCGCCAGCAGTCCTTCAGGCTCGAACACTGAAGCTTTCTTT. It specifies CASSPSGSNTEAFF.

The V and J genes are TRBV28 and TRBJ2-2, with D unclear. This CDR3 has 12 amino acids. Trimming removed 8 bases at V and 5 bases at J, with 9 bases between. CDR1 MDHEN and CDR2 SYDVKM come from the germline V gene. In DNA form, the CDR3 reads TGTGCCAGCTGGGAAAAAACCGGGGAGCTGTTTTTT. As protein: CASWEKTGELFF.

To note about this clone: This sample also contains other DNA sequences that code for the same CDR3. The CDR3 loop reads CASSNSHEQYF. The CDR3 DNA is TGTGCCAGCAGTAACAGCCACGAGCAGTACTTC. The genes are TRBV6-5 and TRBJ2-7; D is ambiguous. The CDR3 is made up of 11 amino acids. Germline-derived CDR1 and CDR2 are MNHEY and SVGAGI. V was shortened by 5 bases and J by 5 bases, with 7 bases between the two germline ends.

This clone was recorded only once. The V call is TRBV5-1, the J call TRBJ1-4; D gene ambiguous. The CDR3 covers 13 residues. Trimming stripped 3 bases from V and 1 base from J, with 4 bases between. Germline CDR1 SGHRS, CDR2 YFSETQ. The CDR3 loop reads CASSSQTNEKLFF. The CDR3 bases are TGCGCCAGCAGCTCCCAAACTAATGAAAAACTGTTTTTT. The entire variable domain, with the rest obtained from reference TRBV5-1 and TRBJ1-4, is as follows: KAGVTQTPRYLIKTRGQQVTLSCSPISGHRSVSWYQQTPGQGLQFLFEYFSETQRNKGNFPGRFSGRQFSNSRSEMNVSTLELGDSALYLCASSSQTNEKLFFGSGTQLSVL.

This clone was detected only a few times. The chain employs TRBV28 and TRBJ2-7; possible D gene TRBD1, 7 bases. Germline assignment: CDR1 MDHEN and CDR2 SYDVKM. Trimming took 7 bases from V and 0 from J, leaving 13 bases between them. CDR3 length equals 14 residues. CDR3 coding DNA: TGTGCCAGCACCCAGGGGGGAATCTCCTACGAGCAGTACTTC. This encodes CASTQGGISYEQYF.